This T cell receptor (beta chain) was observed in a study of T cell changes during pregnancy in multiple sclerosis. Germline V gene sequence: CDR1 LNHDA, CDR2 SQIVND (reference sequence). This CDR3 contains 14 residues. Germline trimming cut 7 bases from V and 4 bases from J; bases unmatched to any gene: 8. Clones were sequenced by immunoSEQ multiplex PCR, and TCRdb holds only the in-frame ones, with some missing. The sample lists tens of thousands of clones; over 80% were seen once. The receptor was derived from a female donor in good health, enrolled as a control in a pregnancy study. The chain is built from TRBV19 and TRBJ1-1; 8 bases are a match to TRBD1. The sequenced sample was peripheral blood, obtained in the second trimester of pregnancy. The DNA of the CDR3 is TGTGCCAGTACTATGACAGGGGTGAGCACTGAAGCTTTCTTT. Translated: CASTMTGVSTEAFF.